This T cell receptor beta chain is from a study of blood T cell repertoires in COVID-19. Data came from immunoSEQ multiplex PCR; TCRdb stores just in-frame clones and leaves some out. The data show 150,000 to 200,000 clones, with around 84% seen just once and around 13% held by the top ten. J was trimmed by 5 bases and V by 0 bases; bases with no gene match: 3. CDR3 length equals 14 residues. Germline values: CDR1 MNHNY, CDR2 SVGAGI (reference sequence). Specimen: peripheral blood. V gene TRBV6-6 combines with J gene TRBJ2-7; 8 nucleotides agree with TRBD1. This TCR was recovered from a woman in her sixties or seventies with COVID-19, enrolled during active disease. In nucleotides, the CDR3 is TGTGCCAGCAGTTACTCCGGGACAGGTCACGAGCAGTACTTC. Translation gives CASSYSGTGHEQYF.